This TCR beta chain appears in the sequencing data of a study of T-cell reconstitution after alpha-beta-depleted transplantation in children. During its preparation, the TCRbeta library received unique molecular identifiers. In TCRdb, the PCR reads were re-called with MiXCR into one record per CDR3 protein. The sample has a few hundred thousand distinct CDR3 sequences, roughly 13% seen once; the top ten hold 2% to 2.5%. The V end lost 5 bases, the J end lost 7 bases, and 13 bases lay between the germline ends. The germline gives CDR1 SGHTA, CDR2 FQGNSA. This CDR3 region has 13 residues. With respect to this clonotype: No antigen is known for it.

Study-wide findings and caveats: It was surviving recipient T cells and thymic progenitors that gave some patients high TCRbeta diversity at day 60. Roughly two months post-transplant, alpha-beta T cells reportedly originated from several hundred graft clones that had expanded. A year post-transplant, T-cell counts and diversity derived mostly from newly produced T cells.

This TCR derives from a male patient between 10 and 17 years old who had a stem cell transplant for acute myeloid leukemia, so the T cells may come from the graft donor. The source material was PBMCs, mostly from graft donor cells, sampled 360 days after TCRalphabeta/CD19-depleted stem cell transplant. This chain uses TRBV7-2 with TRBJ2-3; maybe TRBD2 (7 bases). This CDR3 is CASSPAGHHTQYF. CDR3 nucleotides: TGTGCCAGCAGCCCAGCGGGACACCATACGCAGTATTTT.